These T cell receptor beta chains were read from a single sample in a study of T cells in Graves' hyperthyroidism and ophthalmopathy. TCRdb fed the multiplex PCR reads into MiXCR, producing one record per CDR3 protein. Of about 500,000 distinct CDR3 sequences in the sample, around 14% were seen once. The sample was blood. Source of these receptors: a young woman with Graves' hyperthyroidism. CDR3s include the opening cysteine and the closing phenylalanine or tryptophan. D genes are given only for firm matches. Not all rows give a size; the values are once, few, many and, for expanded clones, a class.

V	J	D	size	DNA	CDR3
TRBV19	TRBJ2-1	TRBD2	many	TGTGCCAGTAGTATAAGGGGACTAGCGGGAGCTAATGAGCAGTTCTTC	CASSIRGLAGANEQFF
TRBV10-2	TRBJ1-4	TRBD1	many	TGCGCCAGCAGTGGGAGGACAGGGTATGAAAAACTGTTTTTT	CASSGRTGYEKLFF
TRBV9	TRBJ2-4	-	-	TGTGCCAGCAGCGTTTCTAGCCCAGGCATTCAGTACTTC	CASSVSSPGIQYF
TRBV11-2	TRBJ2-3	-	many	TGCGCCAGCAGCTCCGGACGCAGCACAGATACGCAGTATTTT	CASSSGRSTDTQYF
TRBV7-3	TRBJ2-5	TRBD2	few	TGTGCCAGCAGCCCCAAGGGGACTAGCGGGAAAGAGACCCAGTACTTC	CASSPKGTSGKETQYF
TRBV18	TRBJ1-6	-	many	TGTGCCAGCTCACCAGGGGTTGATTCACCCCTCCACTTT	CASSPGVDSPLHF
TRBV24-1	TRBJ2-7	TRBD1	many	TGTGCCACCACCCCTCTGGACAGGCTACTCCCCTACGAGCAGTACTTC	CATTPLDRLLPYEQYF
TRBV24-1	TRBJ1-5	-	many	TGTGCCACCAGTGACCCGATCGGCAATCAGCCCCAGCATTTT	CATSDPIGNQPQHF
TRBV5-1	TRBJ2-3	-	-	TGCGCCAGCAGCCAGCCGTTCCCCCGGACTGGCAGCACAGATACGCAGTATTTT	CASSQPFPRTGSTDTQYF
TRBV5-5	TRBJ2-3	-	many	TGTGCCAGCAGCTTACCAACAAGGGGTTTTATCACAGATACGCAGTATTTT	CASSLPTRGFITDTQYF
TRBV5-1	TRBJ1-1	-	few	TGCGCCAGCAGCTTCCAATCGGACACTGAAGCTTTCTTT	CASSFQSDTEAFF
TRBV10-3	TRBJ1-5	-	many	TGTGCCATCAGTGAGCATCCCGGGACACCCACACCTTATAGCAATCAGCCCCAGCATTTT	CAISEHPGTPTPYSNQPQHF
TRBV5-1	TRBJ2-1	TRBD2	many	TGCGCCAGCAGCCAGAATGCGGGAGGGCGGCAGTTCTTC	CASSQNAGGRQFF
TRBV12-5	TRBJ1-1	TRBD1	many	TGTGCTAGTGGGAGGACAGGAATGGACACTGAAGCTTTCTTT	CASGRTGMDTEAFF
TRBV19	TRBJ2-3	TRBD2	-	TGTGCCAGTAGTACCACTAGCGATGTAGATACGCAGTATTTT	CASSTTSDVDTQYF
TRBV5-1	TRBJ2-2	TRBD1	many	TGCGCCAGCAGCTTGGGACAGGGATTGGACACCGGGGAGCTGTTTTTT	CASSLGQGLDTGELFF
TRBV20-1	TRBJ1-3	TRBD1	-	TGCAGTGCTCGGGGACAGGGTAGGAACACCATATATTTT	CSARGQGRNTIYF
TRBV6-1	TRBJ2-1	-	many	TGTGCCAGCAGTGATAAGAGTTACTACAATGAGCAGTTCTTC	CASSDKSYYNEQFF
TRBV7-9	TRBJ1-3	TRBD1	many	TGTGCCAGCAGCGATGGGACAGCCTCTGGAAACACCATATATTTT	CASSDGTASGNTIYF
TRBV24-1	TRBJ2-1	TRBD2	-	TGTGCCACCAGTGACCAGACTAGCAGGAGCTCCTACAATGAGCAGTTCTTC	CATSDQTSRSSYNEQFF
TRBV29-1	TRBJ1-2	TRBD1	many	TGCAGGGTTGGACCTTCCCGGGACAGGGGGACCTATGGCTACACCTTC	CRVGPSRDRGTYGYTF
TRBV18	TRBJ2-1	TRBD2	many	TGTGCCAGCTCACGGACTAGCGGGAGAAGGGCGGATGAGCAGTTCTTC	CASSRTSGRRADEQFF
TRBV12-3/TRBV12-4	TRBJ2-3	TRBD2	few	TGTGCCAGCAGTTTAGTTACAGCGGGAGGGGATACAGATACGCAGTATTTT	CASSLVTAGGDTDTQYF
TRBV29-1	TRBJ1-2	TRBD1	many	TGCAGCGTTGAAGATCCAGGGCAGGGGGCTTACTATGGCTACACCTTC	CSVEDPGQGAYYGYTF
TRBV5-1	TRBJ2-7	TRBD1	-	TGCGCCAGCAGCTTAGGGACAGGGAGGGTCGAGCAGTACTTC	CASSLGTGRVEQYF
TRBV20-1	TRBJ2-3	TRBD2	-	TGCAGTGCTCCCCCCGGGAGGGGCACAGATACGCAGTATTTT	CSAPPGRGTDTQYF
TRBV5-5	TRBJ2-7	TRBD2	-	TGTGCCAGCAGTCTCTCCGTGACTAGCGAATACGAGCAGTACTTC	CASSLSVTSEYEQYF
TRBV11-3	TRBJ2-5	-	many	TGTGCCAGCAGCGCTCGACAGGTAGAAGAGACCCAGTACTTC	CASSARQVEETQYF
TRBV11-2	TRBJ2-3	TRBD2	many	TGTGCCAGCAGCTTATCGGGACTAGCCCTAGATACGCAGTATTTT	CASSLSGLALDTQYF
TRBV12-3/TRBV12-4	TRBJ1-5	-	many	TGTGCCAGCAGTGTAACCCTTGGGTTGAGCAATCAGCCCCAGCATTTT	CASSVTLGLSNQPQHF
TRBV19	TRBJ2-3	TRBD1	few	TGTGCCACGACGGACAGGTCCACAGATACGCAGTATTTT	CATTDRSTDTQYF
TRBV11-3	TRBJ2-7	-	many	TGTGCCAGCAGCTTAGGATCAGGGACAACAGCCTACGAGCAGTACTTC	CASSLGSGTTAYEQYF
TRBV28	TRBJ2-3	-	many	TGTGCCAGCAGTTTGAGAGGCACAGATACGCAGTATTTT	CASSLRGTDTQYF
TRBV9	TRBJ1-5	-	-	TGTGCCAGCAGCTCAAGGGAGGATCAGCCCCAGCATTTT	CASSSREDQPQHF
TRBV29-1	TRBJ1-2	-	many	TGCAGCGCCTCCCCTGGGGGGGGCTATGGCTACACCTTC	CSASPGGGYGYTF
TRBV12-3/TRBV12-4	TRBJ2-4	-	many	TGTGCCAGCAGAGGGGTGAACATTCAGTACTTC	CASRGVNIQYF
TRBV29-1	TRBJ2-3	TRBD2	few	TGCAGCGTTGAAGATGGCAGTAGCGGGAGTGTGGATACGCAGTATTTT	CSVEDGSSGSVDTQYF
TRBV5-8	TRBJ1-1	TRBD1	many	TGTGCCAGCAGCTGGACAGGCCACATGAACACTGAAGCTTTCTTT	CASSWTGHMNTEAFF
TRBV10-3	TRBJ2-7	-	many	TGTGCCATCAGGGACCCCGAAGGGTGGAACGAGCAGTACTTC	CAIRDPEGWNEQYF
TRBV5-6	TRBJ1-5	-	-	TGTGCCAGCCACCTGGGCTGGGCCCAGGGGCCCCAGCATTTT	CASHLGWAQGPQHF
TRBV5-1	TRBJ1-1	-	many	TGCGCCAGCAGCCCCCCCAGGGACACTGAAGCTTTCTTT	CASSPPRDTEAFF
TRBV6-5	TRBJ2-2	-	many	TGTGCCAGCAGTTACTCTCTAAATCTGGGGACCGGGGAGCTGTTTTTT	CASSYSLNLGTGELFF
TRBV20-1	TRBJ2-5	TRBD2	-	TGCAGTGCTAGAGTTTTTGGTAGCGGGACTGTCGGGGAGACCCAGTACTTC	CSARVFGSGTVGETQYF
TRBV7-8	TRBJ1-4	-	-	TGTGCCAGCAGCCGGACGGGAGGTGGAGAAAAACTGTTTTTT	CASSRTGGGEKLFF
TRBV5-4	TRBJ2-2	TRBD2	-	TGTGCCAGCAGCCCCGGAGGACTAGCGGGATCCACCGGGGAGCTGTTTTTT	CASSPGGLAGSTGELFF
TRBV14	TRBJ2-7	TRBD1	few	TGTGCCAGCAGCCCGTCGACCGGGACAGGGTTTGGCGAGCAGTACTTC	CASSPSTGTGFGEQYF
TRBV6-1	TRBJ1-2	TRBD1	many	TGTGCCAGCAGTGAAGAAGGGGGACAGGGCTATAGCTACACCTTC	CASSEEGGQGYSYTF
TRBV12-3/TRBV12-4	TRBJ2-3	TRBD2	many	TGTGCCAGCAGCCCGGGGGGGCCAGATACGCAGTATTTT	CASSPGGPDTQYF
TRBV20-1	TRBJ2-7	TRBD1	-	TGCAGTGCTAGAGCCCGGGACAGACCCTACGAGCAGTACTTC	CSARARDRPYEQYF
TRBV20-1	TRBJ1-4	-	-	TGCAGTGCTAGAGTGCAGAGGCTAGATAATGAAAAACTGTTTTTT	CSARVQRLDNEKLFF
TRBV5-1	TRBJ1-3	-	many	TGCGCCAGCAGCAGGGGACCGTCCTCTGGAAACACCATATATTTT	CASSRGPSSGNTIYF
TRBV20-1	TRBJ1-1	-	-	TGCAGTGCTCCCGAGGGGGGCCGGGGCACTGAAGCTTTCTTT	CSAPEGGRGTEAFF
TRBV11-2	TRBJ1-1	-	-	TGTGCCAGCAGCGGGAGGGGCCCTAACACTGAAGCTTTCTTT	CASSGRGPNTEAFF
TRBV7-2	TRBJ1-2	-	many	TGTGCCAGCAGCTTAGTGACTTTTAGGGGCTACACCTTC	CASSLVTFRGYTF
TRBV7-9	TRBJ2-7	-	few	TGTGCCAGCAGCCTCTATCTAGCCGATCAGTACTTC	CASSLYLADQYF
TRBV12-3/TRBV12-4	TRBJ2-1	-	many	TGTGCCAGCAGTATATCCTCGGGGTACAATGAGCAGTTCTTC	CASSISSGYNEQFF
TRBV24-1	TRBJ1-2	TRBD1	many	TGTGCCACCAGCGACAGGGTTGGTGGCTACACCTTC	CATSDRVGGYTF
TRBV12-3/TRBV12-4	TRBJ1-5	-	few	TGTGCCAGCAGTACCGGACTGTCCGCCAATCAGCCCCAGCATTTT	CASSTGLSANQPQHF
TRBV27	TRBJ1-5	-	many	TGTGCCAGCAGTTTAGCCCGGACCGGTAATCAGCCCCAGCATTTT	CASSLARTGNQPQHF
TRBV7-2	TRBJ1-3	-	many	TGTGCCAGCAGCCAGGGTGTTTCGAGTGGAAACACCATATATTTT	CASSQGVSSGNTIYF